This passage covers 19 T cell receptor beta chains from one sample sequenced in a study of T-cell reconstitution after alpha-beta-depleted transplantation in children. Using unique molecular identifiers, the investigators prepared the TCRbeta library. Each CDR3 protein is one row after TCRdb ran MiXCR on the PCR reads. The sample has roughly 400,000 distinct CDR3 sequences; roughly 43% are singletons. The material sequenced was PBMCs, taken before TCRalphabeta/CD19-depleted stem cell transplant. The receptors were gathered from a girl aged 2-10 years with aplastic anemia, due to receive a stem cell transplant.

This clonotype has only one observation. V gene TRBV27 combines with J gene TRBJ2-1; tentative D call: TRBD1 (6 bases). Trimming pared 3 bases from V and 6 bases from J, leaving 15 bases between. The CDR3 spans 15 residues. CDR1 MNHEY and CDR2 SMNVEV come from the germline V gene (reference sequence). In DNA form, the CDR3 reads TGTGCCAGCAGTTTTCAGGGGAGACTTGGCAATGAGCAGTTCTTC. Translating gives CASSFQGRLGNEQFF.

The chain couples TRBV18 to TRBJ2-1; D ambiguous. Trimming shortened V by 0 bases and J by 8 bases, and 8 bases separated the two germline ends. The CDR3 extends over 13 amino acids. Germline CDR1 and CDR2: KGHSH and LQKENI. CDR3 nucleotides: TGTGCCAGCTCACCACCTAGCACCGATGAGCAGTTCTTC. As protein: CASSPPSTDEQFF.

This chain connects TRBV20-1 to TRBJ2-5; 13 nucleotides agree with TRBD2. The CDR3 extends over 15 amino acids. The germline CDR1 and CDR2 sequences are DFQATT and SNEGSKA (reference sequence). The J segment lost 3 bases and the V segment lost 5 bases, leaving 6 bases of the junction unmatched. The DNA for the CDR3 is TGCAGTGCTGGGACTAGCGGGGCGATTAAAGAGACCCAGTACTTC. This codes for CSAGTSGAIKETQYF.

This clonotype has ten or more counts. This chain links TRBV7-9 with TRBJ2-7, with unresolved D. V lost 5 bases, J lost 5 bases, and 16 bases lay in between. The V gene's germline CDR1 is SEHNR and CDR2 FQNEAQ (reference sequence). This CDR3 is 14 amino acids long. The chain's CDR3 is CASSHSSMQDEQYF. The CDR3 DNA reads TGTGCCAGCAGCCATAGTAGTATGCAGGACGAGCAGTACTTC.

The sample holds many counts of this clonotype. V gene TRBV28 combines with J gene TRBJ1-5; TRBD1 agrees at 7 bases. The germline CDR1 and CDR2 sequences are MDHEN and SYDVKM. The CDR3 has 15 amino acids. J lost 4 bases, V lost 2 bases, and 5 bases had no gene match. This CDR3 is CASSLTGARNQPQHF. In nucleotides, the CDR3 is TGTGCCAGCAGTTTAACAGGGGCGAGAAATCAGCCCCAGCATTTT.

This chain connects TRBV2 to TRBJ2-1; tentative D call: TRBD2 (6 bases). Germline V gene lookup returns CDR1 SNHLY and CDR2 FYNNEI. V shed 2 bases and J shed 7 bases, with 9 bases lying between them. The CDR3 covers 13 residues. The CDR3 spells CASSEYGGNEQFF. For the CDR3, the DNA is TGTGCCAGCAGTGAATACGGAGGGAATGAGCAGTTCTTC.

This clonotype was seen a handful of times. The rearrangement joins TRBV5-6 to TRBJ1-4, with a tentative D call TRBD1 (5 bases). The germline V gene encodes CDR1 SGHDT and CDR2 YYEEEE. Trimming took 3 bases from V and 5 from J, leaving 11 bases between them. This CDR3 has 14 residues. For the CDR3, the DNA is TGTGCCAGCAGCTCGGGGCTCAGGAATGAAAAACTGTTTTTT. This encodes CASSSGLRNEKLFF.

The chain recombines TRBV4-1 with TRBJ2-7; a possible D gene is TRBD1 (5 bases). The CDR3 length is 17 residues. V gave up 4 bases and J gave up 4 bases, with 23 bases separating them. Germline V gives CDR1 MGHRA, CDR2 YSYEKL. CDR3 coding DNA: TGCGCCAGCAGCCCGTCAGGGCCTGGCCTTCTGCCTTACGAGCAGTACTTC. This gives the protein CASSPSGPGLLPYEQYF.

This clonotype has ten or more counts. The J gene is TRBJ2-2, the V gene TRBV7-2; 7 nucleotides align to TRBD2. Germline CDR1 and CDR2: SGHTA and FQGNSA. CDR3 length equals 16 residues. V was clipped by 8 bases and J by 2 bases; unmatched bases: 11. CDR3 sequence (DNA): TGTGCCAGCCCCGGGAGAGGGAGGGTTAACACCGGGGAGCTGTTTTTT. Encoded protein: CASPGRGRVNTGELFF.

The CDR3 protein is CATGATGRRGYEQYF. In nucleotides, the CDR3 is TGTGCCACCGGAGCGACTGGGAGGAGGGGTTACGAGCAGTACTTC. This chain joins TRBV6-1 and TRBJ2-7; D is possibly TRBD2 (6 bases). CDR3 size: 15 residues. Deletions cut 10 bases from V and 4 bases from J, with 23 bases between. CDR1 is MNHNS, CDR2 SASEGT, per germline.

The CDR3 coding sequence is TGTGCCAGCGCCACGGGGGGGAAACAGCCCCAGCATTTT. Protein: CASATGGKQPQHF. The V call is TRBV6-2 or TRBV6-3, the J call TRBJ1-5; perhaps TRBD1 as D (5 bases). The CDR3 totals 13 residues. Trimming shortened V by 8 bases and J by 7 bases, and 15 bases separated the two germline ends. The germline V gene has CDR1 MNHEY and CDR2 SVGEGT.

The chain has TRBV6-6 and TRBJ2-1, with 7 bases that match TRBD1. The V and J ends lost 8 bases and 9 bases, in that order; junction bases with no gene match: 10. This CDR3 has 13 amino acids. Germline V gene data show CDR1 as MNHNY and CDR2 as SVGAGI (reference sequence). CDR3 sequence (DNA): TGTGCCAGCGGTCACCGGGACAGCCTTGAGCAGTTCTTC. This translates into CASGHRDSLEQFF.

At least ten counts were recorded for this clonotype. The rearrangement uses TRBV5-1 and TRBJ2-7, with no clear D. The CDR3 has 13 amino acids. Germline CDR1 and CDR2: SGHRS and YFSETQ. V dropped 2 bases and J dropped 2 bases, with 8 bases sitting between them. The CDR3: CASSFNVPYEQYF. CDR3 DNA sequence: TGCGCCAGCAGCTTCAATGTGCCCTACGAGCAGTACTTC.

About this clonotype: One end of the junction fails to match germline, which may point to a read error. V is TRBV7-2 and J is TRBJ1-2; 8 nucleotides align to TRBD1. CDR3 length: 15 amino acids. Germline V gene sequence: CDR1 SGHTA, CDR2 FQGNSA. DNA for the CDR3: TGTGCCAGCAGCCCGGGTCAGGGGGCTAACTATGGCGACACCTTC. Amino acid sequence: CASSPGQGANYGDTF.

V usage is TRBV20-1 and J usage is TRBJ2-1; 8 bases map to TRBD1. Germline V gives CDR1 DFQATT, CDR2 SNEGSKA (reference sequence). CDR3 size: 14 residues. V gave up 2 bases and J gave up 10 bases; unmatched junction bases: 10. CDR3 bases: TGCAGTGCTAGATTTCAACCGGACAGGGAGGAGCAGTTCTTC. Translated, it gives CSARFQPDREEQFF.

This chain links TRBV5-6 with TRBJ2-7; 10 nucleotides agree with TRBD1. Trimming at V came to 3 bases and at J to 5 bases, leaving 5 bases not matched to a gene. From germline, CDR1 is SGHDT and CDR2 YYEEEE. The CDR3 sequence is 14 residues long. DNA for the CDR3: TGTGCCAGCAGCTCCGGGACAGGGGTCGACGAGCAGTACTTC. Residues: CASSSGTGVDEQYF.

The sample holds a few counts of this clonotype. CDR3 coding DNA: TGCAGTGCTGGTAGGGCGGACGTGGATACGCAGTATTTT. This codes for CSAGRADVDTQYF. This chain connects TRBV20-1 to TRBJ2-3, with D unresolved. The CDR3 spans 13 residues. Trimming took off 5 bases at V and 6 bases at J, with 15 bases between the two ends. From germline, CDR1 is DFQATT and CDR2 SNEGSKA (reference sequence).

This clonotype was seen ten or more times. The genes are TRBV5-1 and TRBJ2-3, with D tentatively TRBD2 (5 bases). The germline V and J ends were trimmed by 5 bases and 6 bases, with 10 bases remaining between them. The CDR3 consists of 12 residues. Germline loops: CDR1 SGHRS, CDR2 YFSETQ. The DNA of the CDR3 is TGCGCCAGCAGGGGAGTTAGGGATACGCAGTATTTT. This encodes CASRGVRDTQYF.

This clonotype has at least ten counts. The chain recombines TRBV5-1 with TRBJ2-1; 7 bases match TRBD1. The V gene's germline CDR1 is SGHRS and CDR2 YFSETQ. This CDR3 has 14 residues. Trimming cost V 0 bases and J 8 bases; bases outside gene matches: 5. In DNA form, the CDR3 reads TGCGCCAGCAGCTTGGAACAGGGGTGGGATGAGCAGTTCTTC. It yields the protein CASSLEQGWDEQFF.